The TCR beta chain under discussion was sequenced for a study of cytomegalovirus exposure and HLA in healthy donors. The study's findings and limits: Later examination showed HLA-associated TCR beta chains had greater clonal expansion than equally common others.

Amplification used 60 Vbeta primers and 13 Jbeta primers. Here immunoSEQ multiplex PCR was the method, and the copy in TCRdb shows in-frame clones only, minus some. In all, the sample yields about 110,000 clones. The CDR3 covers 15 residues. V lost 3 bases to trimming and J lost 3 bases; unmatched junction nucleotides: 3. Germline V lookup: CDR1 LNHDA, CDR2 SQIVND (reference sequence). Regarding this clone: Its antigen is still unknown.

The chain links TRBV19 to TRBJ1-4; TRBD1 matches 8 bases. The sample taken for sequencing was PBMCs. The TCR originated in a man aged 45 to 65 in good health and CMV-seronegative. Written as DNA, the CDR3 is TGTGCCAGTAGTATCCCGGGACAGGCTAATGAAAAACTGTTTTTT. It specifies CASSIPGQANEKLFF.